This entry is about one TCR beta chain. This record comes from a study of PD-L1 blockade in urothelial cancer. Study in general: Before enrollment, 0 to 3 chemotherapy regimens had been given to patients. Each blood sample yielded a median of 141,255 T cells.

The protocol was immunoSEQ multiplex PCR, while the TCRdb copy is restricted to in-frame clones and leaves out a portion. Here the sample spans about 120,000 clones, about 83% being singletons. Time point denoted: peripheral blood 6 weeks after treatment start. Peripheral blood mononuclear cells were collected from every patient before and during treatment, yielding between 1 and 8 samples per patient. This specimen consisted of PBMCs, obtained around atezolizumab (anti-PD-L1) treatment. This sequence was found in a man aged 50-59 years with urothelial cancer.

CDR3 sequence reads: CASRPGGPLYNSPLHF. CDR3 coding DNA: TGTGCCAGCAGGCCAGGAGGGCCTCTCTATAATTCACCCCTCCACTTT. V and J are TRBV28 and TRBJ1-6; D is ambiguous. Trimming took 6 bases from V and 3 from J, leaving 15 bases between them. Germline V lookup: CDR1 MDHEN, CDR2 SYDVKM. The CDR3 spans 16 residues.